In this sample, the clone carrying this T cell receptor (beta chain) turned up a few times. What it binds is unknown. This entry comes from a study of relationships among human T cell subsets. Whole-study results and caveats: No significant subset differences appeared in V, D, J use, CDR3 length or N-additions.

From germline, CDR1 is SGHAT and CDR2 FQNNGV. Trimming took 10 bases from V and 7 from J; bases not matched to a gene: 11. The CDR3 is 13 amino acids. From mRNA, alpha and beta CDR3 regions were amplified using semiquantitative ARM-PCR. ARM-PCR used tagged nested gene-specific primers, then communal superprimers for exponential amplification. TCRdb processed the multiplex PCR reads anew with MiXCR; each CDR3 protein has one entry. The data show fewer than 16,000 distinct CDR3 sequences, with about three fifths seen just once and under 40% held by the top ten. Sequencing input: total T cells sorted from blood. This sequence joins TRBV11-2 and TRBJ2-3, with 7 bases fitting TRBD2. This sequence originates from a man between 40 and 49 years old in good health. This chain's CDR3 is CATSRAGAHTQYF. The CDR3 coding sequence is TGTGCCACCTCTCGGGCGGGAGCGCATACGCAGTATTTT. The full variable domain, with the rest looked up from reference TRBV11-2 and TRBJ2-3, is EAGVAQSPRYKIIEKRQSVAFWCNPISGHATLYWYQQILGQGPKLLIQFQNNGVVDDSQLPKDRFSAERLKGVDSTLKIQPAKLEDSAVYLCATSRAGAHTQYFGPGTRLTVL.